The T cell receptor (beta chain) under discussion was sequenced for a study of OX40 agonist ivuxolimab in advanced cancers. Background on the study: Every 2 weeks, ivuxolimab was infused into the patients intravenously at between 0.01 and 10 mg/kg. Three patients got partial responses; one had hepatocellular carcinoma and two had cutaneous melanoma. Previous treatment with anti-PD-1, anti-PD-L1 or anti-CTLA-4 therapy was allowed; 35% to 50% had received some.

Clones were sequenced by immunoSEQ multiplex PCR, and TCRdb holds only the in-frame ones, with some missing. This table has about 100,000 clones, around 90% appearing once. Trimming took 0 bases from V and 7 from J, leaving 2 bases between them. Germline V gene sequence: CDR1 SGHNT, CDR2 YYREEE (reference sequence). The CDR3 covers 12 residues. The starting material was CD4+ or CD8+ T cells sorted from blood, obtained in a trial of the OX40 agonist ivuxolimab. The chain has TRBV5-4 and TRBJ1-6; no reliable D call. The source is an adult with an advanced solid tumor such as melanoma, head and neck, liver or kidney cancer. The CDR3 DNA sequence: TGTGCCAGCAGCTTGGGGAATTCACCCCTCCACTTT. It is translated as CASSLGNSPLHF.